Presented here are 12 T cell receptor beta chains from one specimen sequenced in a study of shared clonotypes between healthy human individuals. TCRdb's table, derived via immunoSEQ multiplex PCR, lists solely in-frame clones and lacks some. The sample carries around 700,000 clones, 90% to 95% recorded once. Naive-designated CD8 cells lacked CD45RO, were positively enriched for CCR7, and omitted terminally differentiated effector memory CD45RA+ cells. Specimen: naive CD8+ T cells sorted from blood. These receptors all stem from a man aged 30 to 45 in good health.

The chain uses TRBV4-1 and TRBJ1-3; D call uncertain. The CDR3 is made up of 16 amino acids. Germline CDR1 reads MGHRA; CDR2 reads YSYEKL. The V and J ends lost 2 bases and 0 bases respectively, with 11 bases between them. CDR3 DNA: TGCGCCAGCAGCCAAACCCGAGACTTCTCTGGAAACACCATATATTTT. Protein product: CASSQTRDFSGNTIYF.

The chain is built from TRBV5-4 and TRBJ2-1; 8 bases fit TRBD1. Germline V lookup: CDR1 SGHNT, CDR2 YYREEE (reference sequence). The V segment lost 4 bases and the J segment 2 bases; nucleotides outside the gene matches: 8. This CDR3 is 16 amino acids long. The CDR3 DNA sequence: TGTGCCAGCAGCCGCGACAGGGGTGTCCCCTACAATGAGCAGTTCTTC. It codes for CASSRDRGVPYNEQFF.

V and J are TRBV28 and TRBJ2-3; 7 nucleotides align to TRBD1. V was pared by 6 bases and J by 2 bases, with 8 bases of the junction left unmatched. The CDR3 is 15 residues long. Germline assignment: CDR1 MDHEN and CDR2 SYDVKM. The CDR3: CASRQGTATTDTQYF. The CDR3 coding sequence is TGTGCCAGCAGGCAAGGGACAGCGACCACAGATACGCAGTATTTT.

V usage is TRBV6-5 and J usage is TRBJ2-1; D remains ambiguous. The CDR3 is 14 amino acids. The germline V gene has CDR1 MNHEY and CDR2 SVGAGI. V was trimmed by 2 bases and J by 5 bases, leaving 10 bases between them. CDR3 in DNA: TGTGCCAGCAGTTACCGAGGCTTTCACAATGAGCAGTTCTTC. Residues: CASSYRGFHNEQFF.

The chain carries TRBV4-2 and TRBJ2-2; D uncertain. V was trimmed by 7 bases and J by 3 bases, leaving 21 bases between them. Germline-derived CDR1 and CDR2 are LGHNA and YNFKEQ. There are 17 residues in the CDR3. In DNA, the CDR3 is TGTGCCAGCACCAATACCGGACGGACCCTGGACACCGGGGAGCTGTTTTTT. Residues: CASTNTGRTLDTGELFF.

The V gene is TRBV27, the J gene TRBJ2-7, with D possibly matching TRBD2 (6 bases). The CDR3 consists of 14 residues. Trimming took off 6 bases at V and 3 bases at J, with 15 bases between the two ends. Germline loops: CDR1 MNHEY, CDR2 SMNVEV (reference sequence). CDR3 nucleotides: TGTGCCAGCAGCCGCGGGGTGAACGTCTACGAGCAGTACTTC. This sequence encodes CASSRGVNVYEQYF.

The chain couples TRBV6-5 to TRBJ1-4, with 7 bases that match TRBD1. Germline assignment: CDR1 MNHEY and CDR2 SVGAGI. The CDR3 has 15 residues. Trimming cost V 1 base and J 6 bases; bases outside gene matches: 5. The CDR3 is CASSYLTGSYEKLFF. CDR3 coding DNA: TGTGCCAGCAGTTACTTGACAGGGTCGTATGAAAAACTGTTTTTT.

This clone was seen repeatedly, ten times or more. V is TRBV7-9 and J is TRBJ2-1, with D tentatively TRBD1 (5 bases). CDR1 and CDR2 from the germline V gene are SEHNR and FQNEAQ (reference sequence). Trimming took 1 base from V and 8 from J, leaving 9 bases between them. This CDR3 contains 13 residues. The CDR3 DNA follows: TGTGCCAGCAGCTTAGGACAGTCCCATGAGCAGTTCTTC. Protein sequence: CASSLGQSHEQFF.

This clone showed up just once. The junction does not match germline at one end; this may be a read error. Other DNA sequences within the sample encode an identical CDR3. The chain carries TRBV7-6 and TRBJ2-7; D is tentatively TRBD1 or TRBD2 (5 bases each). Germline CDR1 is SGHVS and CDR2 is FNYEAQ. The CDR3 totals 17 residues. CDR3 in amino acids: CASSLTPRGELTYEQYF. Here the CDR3 DNA reads TGTGCCAGCAGCCTTACCCCGAGGGGCGAACTTACCTACGAGCAATACTTC.

This rearrangement joins TRBV29-1 to TRBJ2-7; D possibly corresponds to TRBD2 (5 bases). Germline lookup yields CDR1 SQVTM and CDR2 ANQGSEA. The ends were cut back, 4 bases at V and 4 bases at J, with 11 bases in the middle. The CDR3 is made up of 12 amino acids. The CDR3 sequence is CSVVRGYYEQYF. As DNA, the CDR3 is TGCAGCGTTGTACGGGGATATTACGAGCAGTACTTC.

As concerns this clone: This same CDR3 is encoded by further DNA sequences in the sample. The chain recombines TRBV27 with TRBJ2-1, with TRBD2 matching 14 bases. V dropped 1 base and J dropped 5; count of bases not matched to a gene: 1. Germline V gene lookup returns CDR1 MNHEY and CDR2 SMNVEV (reference sequence). The CDR3 has 16 residues. The DNA of the CDR3 is TGTGCCAGCAGTTTATTGGGACTAGCGGGGGACAATGAGCAGTTCTTC. Translating it yields CASSLLGLAGDNEQFF.

The V and J genes are TRBV7-7 and TRBJ2-2, with 9 nucleotides matching TRBD2. Germline V gene data show CDR1 as SSHAT and CDR2 as FNYEAQ (reference sequence). The CDR3 is 17 residues long. After removal of 3 bases from V and 6 bases from J, the junction contained 11 bases not matched to a gene. Written as DNA, the CDR3 is TGTGCCAGCAGCTTTAGCCGGACTAGCGAATATCCCGGGGAGCTGTTTTTT. Encoded protein: CASSFSRTSEYPGELFF.